Below, 16 T cell receptor beta chains from the same sample are listed, as sequenced in a study of cytomegalovirus exposure and HLA in healthy donors. Vbeta (60) and Jbeta (13) primers were used in the PCR. The data were produced by immunoSEQ multiplex PCR, yet TCRdb's version contains in-frame clones alone and is incomplete. There are roughly 100,000 clones in the sample; roughly four fifths occur only once, and approximately 3% lies in the top ten. Sequenced: PBMCs. These receptors were obtained from a man under 40 in good health and CMV-seropositive.

This chain uses TRBV30 with TRBJ2-2; weak D call: TRBD2 (5 bases). Per germline, CDR1 GTSNPN and CDR2 SVGIG (reference sequence). CDR3 length equals 14 residues. V lost 3 bases and J 5 bases, leaving 13 bases between the germline ends. This chain's CDR3 is CAWRPSPGTGELFF. DNA of the CDR3: TGTGCCTGGAGACCCTCACCGGGAACCGGGGAGCTGTTTTTT.

The chain links TRBV5-6 to TRBJ2-1, with D possibly being TRBD2 (6 bases). V lost 2 bases and J lost 9, with 12 bases in between. The CDR3 is 13 residues long. From germline, CDR1 is SGHDT and CDR2 YYEEEE. CDR3: CASSLVVGGEQFF. CDR3 coding DNA: TGTGCCAGCAGCTTAGTTGTGGGAGGTGAGCAGTTCTTC.

The CDR3 nucleotides read TGTGCCTGGACGCGGGGGGGGGTCTACGAGCAGTACTTC. Its translation: CAWTRGGVYEQYF. The J gene is TRBJ2-7, the V gene TRBV30; 9 bases are shared with TRBD2. With V trimmed by 4 bases and J by 3 bases, 4 bases remained unmatched. CDR1 is GTSNPN, CDR2 SVGIG, per germline (reference sequence). The CDR3 contains 13 residues.

This sequence joins TRBV7-8 and TRBJ2-3; D is possibly TRBD2 (7 bases). Germline CDR1 is SGHVS and CDR2 is FQNEAQ. The CDR3 has 15 residues. V was shortened by 0 bases and J by 3 bases, with 10 bases between the two germline ends. DNA for the CDR3: TGTGCCAGCAGCTTAGCGGGGGGGCGTACAGATACGCAGTATTTT. Translating gives CASSLAGGRTDTQYF.

This sequence joins TRBV6-6 and TRBJ2-1, with 7 bases aligning to TRBD2. Germline V gene sequence: CDR1 MNHNY, CDR2 SVGAGI (reference sequence). V was clipped by 6 bases and J by 4 bases; unmatched bases: 9. There are 15 residues in the CDR3. In DNA, the CDR3 is TGTGCCAGCAGCCTATCTAGCGGACCTTACAATGAGCAGTTCTTC. Translating it yields CASSLSSGPYNEQFF.

The chain has TRBV28 and TRBJ1-4; 11 bases align to TRBD1. V trimming: 6 bases; J trimming: 3 bases; junction bases outside the gene matches: 3. The CDR3 runs 15 residues. Germline CDR1 and CDR2: MDHEN and SYDVKM. CDR3 DNA sequence: TGTGCCAGCAGGGGGACAGGGGGGCCTAATGAAAAACTGTTTTTT. As protein: CASRGTGGPNEKLFF. Looking up the rest from reference TRBV28 and TRBJ1-4 gives the full variable domain: DVKVTQSSRYLVKRTGEKVFLECVQDMDHENMFWYRQDPGLGLRLIYFSYDVKMKEKGDIPEGYSVSREKKERFSLILESASTNQTSMYLCASRGTGGPNEKLFFGSGTQLSVL.

The genes are TRBV7-2 and TRBJ2-5; perhaps TRBD2 as D (5 bases). Judging by the DNA end, TRBJ2-7 fits better; the J call may be wrong. Germline V gene lookup returns CDR1 SGHTA and CDR2 FQGNSA. This CDR3 contains 13 residues. CDR3 protein: CASRSSGGYEQYF. The DNA of the CDR3 is TGTGCCAGCAGGTCCTCAGGAGGCTACGAGCAGTACTTC.

This chain connects TRBV28 to TRBJ1-1, with TRBD1 matching 9 bases. This CDR3 has 16 amino acids. CDR1 is MDHEN, CDR2 SYDVKM, per germline. V shed 10 bases, J shed 3 bases, and the junction held 15 bases outside the gene matches. CDR3 DNA: TGTGCCACCACGGGACAGGGAGGTTATAGGGACACTGAAGCTTTCTTT. Residues: CATTGQGGYRDTEAFF.

The chain is built from TRBV7-9 and TRBJ2-7; 7 nucleotides align to TRBD2. The CDR3 is 12 residues long. V was pared by 3 bases and J by 6 bases, with 2 bases of the junction left unmatched. CDR1 SEHNR and CDR2 FQNEAQ come from the germline V gene (reference sequence). The CDR3 DNA follows: TGTGCCAGCAGCTTGTCGGGGGGCGAGCAGTACTTC. Its protein product is CASSLSGGEQYF.

This chain links TRBV25-1 with TRBJ1-2; D possibly corresponds to TRBD1 (6 bases). Trimming removed 2 bases from V and 0 bases from J, with 10 bases in between. The V gene's germline CDR1 is MGHDK and CDR2 SYGVNS. The CDR3 consists of 15 residues. CDR3 DNA sequence: TGTGCCAGCAGTGAACGAAGGACAGCTAACTATGGCTACACCTTC. The encoded protein is CASSERRTANYGYTF.

V gene TRBV29-1 combines with J gene TRBJ2-5; 8 nucleotides match TRBD2. This CDR3 spans 14 amino acids. CDR1 and CDR2 from the germline V gene are SQVTM and ANQGSEA. Germline trimming cut 8 bases from V and 4 bases from J; bases unmatched to any gene: 12. The CDR3 coding sequence is TGCAGCTCCACGGGGGGGAGAGGTTTAGAGACCCAGTACTTC. This translates into CSSTGGRGLETQYF.

This rearrangement joins TRBV7-2 to TRBJ1-6; D remains ambiguous. The V gene lost 1 base and the J gene lost 5 bases, with 9 bases spanning the gap. The CDR3 length is 15 residues. Germline loops: CDR1 SGHTA, CDR2 FQGNSA. The CDR3 sequence: CASSLETQNNSPLHF. In DNA, the CDR3 is TGTGCCAGCAGCTTAGAGACTCAAAATAATTCACCCCTCCACTTT.

The chain employs TRBV6-4 and TRBJ2-3; 7 nucleotides match TRBD1. Germline V gives CDR1 MRHNA, CDR2 SNTAGT. Losses at the gene ends were 3 bases for V and 3 bases for J; bases not matched to a gene: 9. This CDR3 has 16 residues. CDR3 protein: CASSDSTGPGTDTQYF. CDR3 bases: TGTGCCAGCAGTGATTCGACAGGGCCCGGTACAGATACGCAGTATTTT.

CDR3 sequence reads: CASSWGRGTNEKLFF. The CDR3 nucleotides are TGTGCCAGCAGTTGGGGACGGGGGACTAATGAAAAACTGTTTTTT. This rearrangement joins TRBV25-1 to TRBJ1-4, with a possible D match to TRBD1 (5 bases). With 5 bases removed from V and 2 bases from J, the gap between germline ends came to 12 bases. There are 15 residues in the CDR3. Germline loops: CDR1 MGHDK, CDR2 SYGVNS.

The chain combines TRBV19 with TRBJ2-1; tentatively, D is TRBD1 (5 bases). CDR1 and CDR2 from the germline V gene are LNHDA and SQIVND (reference sequence). This CDR3 region has 13 residues. With 1 base removed from V and 10 bases from J, the gap between germline ends came to 11 bases. In DNA form, the CDR3 reads TGTGCCAGTAGTATAGCCACAGGATGGGAGCAGTTCTTC. As protein: CASSIATGWEQFF.

This sequence joins TRBV11-2 and TRBJ1-1; D is unclear. CDR3 length: 16 amino acids. The germline V and J ends were trimmed by 1 base and 4 bases, with 16 bases remaining between them. The germline CDR1 and CDR2 sequences are SGHAT and FQNNGV. The CDR3 sequence: CASSLGGRQEGTEAFF. The DNA of the CDR3 is TGTGCCAGCAGCTTAGGCGGGAGGCAGGAGGGCACTGAAGCTTTCTTT.